A selection of T cell receptor beta chains follows, all from one sample in a study of CXCR3-negative and CXCR3-positive naive CD8 T cells. TCRdb reprocessed the 5' RACE reads, keeping one entry per CDR3 protein, no DNA. Listed are some 140,000 distinct CDR3 sequences; approximately 0.51% falls within the top ten. Sequenced material: naive CXCR3+ CD8+ T cells from blood. These receptors were collected from a human donor in good health. Some clones in this sample may be carry-over from other donors' samples. CDR3s include the opening cysteine and the closing phenylalanine or tryptophan.

v_call,j_call,cdr3_aa
TRBV7-3,TRBJ2-1,CASSPGGSAHEQFF
TRBV29-1,TRBJ1-2,CSVPGGFYGYTF
TRBV19,TRBJ2-5,CASSIDHGGWQETQYF
TRBV12-3/TRBV12-4,TRBJ1-2,CASSTAETGRYGYTF
TRBV19,TRBJ2-7,CASNPGQDSYEQYF
TRBV6-6,TRBJ2-7,CASSYSGSYEQYF
TRBV7-2,TRBJ1-5,CASSLALAEPNQPQHF
TRBV29-1,TRBJ2-7,CSVEGQFSYEQYF
TRBV7-2,TRBJ2-7,CASSLDRVGQYF
TRBV4-1,TRBJ2-3,CASSQVTSPTDTQYF
TRBV14,TRBJ2-7,CASSPRTAPDEQYF
TRBV7-9,TRBJ2-2,CASRPDGNTGELFF
TRBV14,TRBJ2-4,CASSHATGVGKNIQYF
TRBV4-1,TRBJ1-6,CATTLDSYTNSPLHF
TRBV5-1,TRBJ1-2,CASSLVGGDGYTF
TRBV12-5,TRBJ2-7,CASGLVGNGEIYEQYF
TRBV4-3,TRBJ2-2,CASSQDRVTGELFF
TRBV5-5,TRBJ1-2,CASTPDVGGYTF
TRBV7-9,TRBJ2-5,CASSPTTGEETQYF
TRBV12-3/TRBV12-4,TRBJ2-7,CASSIPGQGNEQYF
TRBV20-1,TRBJ1-4,CSARTGTNEKLFF
TRBV7-8,TRBJ2-3,CASTPGLAGKYDTQYF
TRBV7-3,TRBJ2-3,CASSGRAGTDTQYF
TRBV9,TRBJ2-1,CASSVGTGNFDEQFF
TRBV12-3/TRBV12-4,TRBJ2-1,CASSPPRADEQFF
TRBV28,TRBJ2-2,CASSPSGGYTGELFF
TRBV7-9,TRBJ2-1,CASRTGTSPYNEQFF
TRBV7-8,TRBJ1-1,CASIGGVAGTEAFF
TRBV28,TRBJ2-5,CASSLIRLAQETQYF